The 32 T cell receptor beta chains presented below share a single source sample, sequenced in a study of radiotherapy plus CTLA-4 blockade in lung cancer. Assay used: immunoSEQ multiplex PCR; TCRdb lists only in-frame clones, some missing. This sample has about 41,000 clones, with 76% found just once. The source material was peripheral blood, sampled from a patient treated with radiotherapy plus ipilimumab. The receptors here all came from a human donor with non-small cell lung cancer who had stable disease on radiotherapy plus ipilimumab.

This clone was seen more than once but under ten times. The chain links TRBV11-2 to TRBJ2-7, with 8 nucleotides matching TRBD1. Germline CDR1 is SGHAT and CDR2 is FQNNGV. The CDR3 covers 13 residues. J gave up 5 bases and V 3 bases, and 3 bases lay outside the gene matches. As DNA, the CDR3 is TGTGCCAGCAGCTTCCAGGGGGCGAACGAGCAGTACTTC. As protein: CASSFQGANEQYF. The full variable domain, its missing parts supplied by reference TRBV11-2 and TRBJ2-7, is EAGVAQSPRYKIIEKRQSVAFWCNPISGHATLYWYQQILGQGPKLLIQFQNNGVVDDSQLPKDRFSAERLKGVDSTLKIQPAKLEDSAVYLCASSFQGANEQYFGPGTRLTVT.

In its sample, this clone was seen a few times. V is TRBV28 and J is TRBJ2-7; TRBD1 aligns across 8 bases. Per the germline V gene, CDR1 is MDHEN and CDR2 is SYDVKM. The CDR3 is 15 amino acids. J gave up 3 bases and V 2 bases, and 6 bases lay outside the gene matches. The CDR3 reads CASSLNMDRDYEQYV. The CDR3 bases are TGTGCCAGCAGTTTAAATATGGACAGGGACTACGAGCAGTACGTC.

The chain uses TRBV19 and TRBJ2-3, with D perhaps matching TRBD1 (6 bases). Looked up from germline, CDR1 is LNHDA and CDR2 is SQIVND (reference sequence). This CDR3 has 14 residues. V shed 1 base and J shed 1 base, with 6 bases lying between them. This chain's CDR3 is CASSIGQGTDTQYF. CDR3 DNA sequence: TGTGCCAGTAGTATAGGACAGGGCACAGATACGCAGTATTTT.

The rearrangement joins TRBV11-2 to TRBJ1-4, with a weak D call TRBD1 (6 bases). The CDR3 runs to 16 residues. Per the germline V gene, CDR1 is SGHAT and CDR2 is FQNNGV. The V end lost 4 bases, the J end lost 0 bases, and 12 bases lay between the germline ends. The CDR3 region has the DNA TGTGCCAGCAGCTCGGGACAATTTGCAACTAATGAAAAACTGTTTTTT. It is translated as CASSSGQFATNEKLFF. Supplemented by reference TRBV11-2 and TRBJ1-4, the full variable domain reads EAGVAQSPRYKIIEKRQSVAFWCNPISGHATLYWYQQILGQGPKLLIQFQNNGVVDDSQLPKDRFSAERLKGVDSTLKIQPAKLEDSAVYLCASSSGQFATNEKLFFGSGTQLSVL.

This clone appeared a single time. The rearrangement uses TRBV28 and TRBJ2-3; D is possibly TRBD2 (5 bases). This CDR3 region has 14 residues. Germline loops: CDR1 MDHEN, CDR2 SYDVKM. V lost 1 base and J 3 bases, leaving 8 bases between the germline ends. This CDR3 reads CASSLLVATDTQYF. The CDR3 coding sequence is TGTGCCAGCAGTTTATTGGTAGCGACAGATACGCAGTATTTT.

The rearrangement links TRBV6-5 to TRBJ1-2; the match to TRBD1 covers 8 bases. With 6 bases clipped from V and 7 bases from J, the junction kept 4 bases outside the gene matches. CDR1 MNHEY and CDR2 SVGAGI come from the germline V gene. The CDR3 loop spans 12 amino acids. The CDR3 protein is CASSMTGAGYTF. The CDR3 DNA is TGTGCCAGCAGCATGACAGGGGCTGGCTACACCTTC.

V is TRBV6-1 and J is TRBJ1-1; D is perhaps TRBD1 (6 bases). CDR1 is MNHNS, CDR2 SASEGT, per germline. The CDR3 is made up of 14 amino acids. The germline V and J ends were trimmed by 6 bases and 6 bases, with 17 bases remaining between them. The CDR3 protein is CASRALVEGAEAFF. The CDR3 DNA follows: TGTGCCAGCAGAGCCCTGGTGGAGGGGGCTGAAGCTTTCTTT.

This sequence joins TRBV6-5 and TRBJ2-3; possibly TRBD1 or TRBD2 for D (5 bases each). The CDR3 loop spans 14 amino acids. The ends were cut back, 4 bases at V and 5 bases at J, with 13 bases in the middle. Germline values: CDR1 MNHEY, CDR2 SVGAGI. CDR3 DNA: TGTGCCAGCAGTTCCCGGGGCAGGGTAGATACGCAGTATTTT. Encoded protein: CASSSRGRVDTQYF.

V and J are TRBV5-1 and TRBJ1-1, with 8 bases fitting TRBD1. From germline, CDR1 is SGHRS and CDR2 YFSETQ. Losses at the gene ends were 1 base for V and 6 bases for J; bases not matched to a gene: 8. This CDR3 has 15 amino acids. CDR3 DNA: TGCGCCAGCAGCTTGCAGGGACAGGCATTTTCTGAAGCTTTCTTT. It encodes CASSLQGQAFSEAFF.

This chain joins TRBV21-1 and TRBJ2-5; the D segment call TRBD1 is taken from the table without a DNA check. TRBV21-1 is deemed a pseudogene. The CDR3 runs 15 residues. The CDR3 loop reads CASNQHEGVVETQYF. The CDR3 DNA is TGTGCCAGCAACCAACACGAAGGGGTCGTGGAGACCCAGTACTTC.

In its sample, this clone was seen once. The rearrangement links TRBV6-6 to TRBJ1-6, with 8 bases aligning to TRBD1. The germline gives CDR1 MNHNY, CDR2 SVGAGI (reference sequence). The V segment lost 10 bases and the J segment 3 bases; nucleotides outside the gene matches: 2. The CDR3 is 13 residues long. CDR3 region: CAIGTGYNSPLHF. In nucleotides, the CDR3 is TGTGCCATCGGGACAGGCTATAATTCACCCCTCCACTTT.

J is TRBJ1-2 and V is TRBV10-3, with TRBD1 as a possible D gene (5 bases). The CDR3 totals 17 residues. V dropped 0 bases and J dropped 2 bases, with 16 bases sitting between them. Germline CDR1 and CDR2: ENHRY and SYGVKD. CDR3 coding DNA: TGTGCCATCAGTGAGTCAGTGGCGGGGGGAGCGAACTATGGCTACACCTTC. This gives the protein CAISESVAGGANYGYTF.

V usage is TRBV6-5 and J usage is TRBJ1-3; the match to TRBD1 covers 8 bases. Trimming cost V 6 bases and J 7 bases; bases outside gene matches: 5. The CDR3 length is 13 residues. CDR1 and CDR2 from the germline V gene are MNHEY and SVGAGI. The CDR3 nucleotides are TGTGCCAGCAGCTACCGACAGGGGAACACCATATATTTT. It yields the protein CASSYRQGNTIYF.

In its sample, this clone was seen a few times. The rearrangement joins TRBV28 to TRBJ1-1; D is unresolved. The germline V and J ends were trimmed by 3 bases and 1 base, with 6 bases remaining between them. Germline CDR1 reads MDHEN; CDR2 reads SYDVKM. This CDR3 has 13 amino acids. CDR3: CASSLIANTEAFF. CDR3 in DNA: TGTGCCAGCAGTTTGATTGCGAACACTGAAGCTTTCTTT. Full variable domain (outside the CDR3, taken from reference TRBV28 and TRBJ1-1): DVKVTQSSRYLVKRTGEKVFLECVQDMDHENMFWYRQDPGLGLRLIYFSYDVKMKEKGDIPEGYSVSREKKERFSLILESASTNQTSMYLCASSLIANTEAFFGQGTRLTVV.

This clone showed up just a few times. The J gene is TRBJ1-2, the V gene TRBV19, with 7 bases that match TRBD1. Germline CDR1 reads LNHDA; CDR2 reads SQIVND (reference sequence). The CDR3 has 13 residues. With 5 bases clipped from V and 4 bases from J, the junction kept 4 bases outside the gene matches. The CDR3 region is CASSWTGLYGYTF. Here the CDR3 DNA reads TGTGCCAGTAGTTGGACAGGACTCTATGGCTACACCTTC.

This clone was counted once. This sequence joins TRBV6-5 and TRBJ1-1, with 7 bases lining up with TRBD1. This CDR3 region has 15 residues. V shed 5 bases and J 0 bases; nucleotides not matched to a gene: 6. Germline V gives CDR1 MNHEY, CDR2 SVGAGI. The CDR3, as DNA: TGTGCCAGCAGTCACGACAGGGTAATGAACACTGAAGCTTTCTTT. Protein: CASSHDRVMNTEAFF.

In its sample, this clone ranks as medium-sized. This chain uses TRBV6-6 with TRBJ1-5, with unresolved D. Per the germline V gene, CDR1 is MNHNY and CDR2 is SVGAGI (reference sequence). This CDR3 comprises 13 residues. The V end was cut by 6 bases, the J end by 7 bases, with 13 bases between. This CDR3 is CASRERARQPQHF. The CDR3 DNA reads TGTGCCAGCAGAGAGAGGGCGCGGCAGCCCCAGCATTTT.

The CDR3 region is CASSLAGRNTDTQYF. Here the CDR3 DNA reads TGTGCCAGCAGTTTGGCGGGGAGAAACACAGATACGCAGTATTTT. The chain uses TRBV27 and TRBJ2-3, with D possibly being TRBD2 (6 bases). CDR3 length: 15 residues. With 3 bases removed from V and 2 bases from J, the gap between germline ends came to 12 bases. Germline CDR1 is MNHEY and CDR2 is SMNVEV (reference sequence).

The chain uses TRBV25-1 and TRBJ1-6; D is undetermined. This CDR3 is built from 13 residues. Trimming cost V 7 bases and J 10 bases, with 14 bases left between them. Germline V gene data show CDR1 as MGHDK and CDR2 as SYGVNS. The CDR3, as DNA: TGTGCCAGCAAACGTGGGCAGGAATCACCCCTCCACTTT. Protein: CASKRGQESPLHF.

The rearrangement uses TRBV30 and TRBJ2-6; tentatively, D is TRBD2 (5 bases). The CDR3 spans 13 residues. The germline gives CDR1 GTSNPN, CDR2 SVGIG (reference sequence). The V end was cut by 8 bases, the J end by 0 bases, with 8 bases between. Written as DNA, the CDR3 is TGTGCCGCAAGCGGCTCTGGGGCCAACGTCCTGACTTTC. Translating it yields CAASGSGANVLTF.

This clone was detected a few times. The chain recombines TRBV7-2 with TRBJ1-3; no clear D. Germline V gives CDR1 SGHTA, CDR2 FQGNSA. The CDR3 is 15 amino acids. Trimming stripped 1 base from V and 0 bases from J, with 7 bases between. CDR3 coding DNA: TGTGCCAGCAGCTTAGATACCAGCTCTGGAAACACCATATATTTT. It translates to CASSLDTSSGNTIYF.

This clone appeared once. V usage is TRBV7-8 and J usage is TRBJ2-3, with TRBD1 matching 9 bases. The CDR3 covers 16 residues. V lost 3 bases, J lost 5 bases, and 9 bases stayed unmatched. Germline CDR1 reads SGHVS; CDR2 reads FQNEAQ. CDR3 loop: CASSFTGGTSRDTQYF. CDR3 coding DNA: TGTGCCAGCAGCTTTACAGGGGGCACCTCTAGAGATACGCAGTATTTT.

The rearrangement joins TRBV29-1 to TRBJ2-2, with D tentatively TRBD1 (6 bases). The CDR3 runs 12 residues. Germline lookup yields CDR1 SQVTM and CDR2 ANQGSEA. V shed 7 bases and J shed 7 bases, with 13 bases lying between them. The CDR3 protein is CSAGTFGGELFF. In DNA, the CDR3 is TGCAGCGCTGGGACATTCGGCGGGGAGCTGTTTTTT.

The V and J genes are TRBV11-2 and TRBJ2-1; D may correspond to TRBD1 or TRBD2 (5 bases each). This CDR3 comprises 16 residues. Trimming took 5 bases from V and 2 from J, leaving 16 bases between them. CDR1 and CDR2 from the germline V gene are SGHAT and FQNNGV. The CDR3 coding sequence is TGTGCCAGCAGCACCCTCCGGGACCGCACCTACAATGAGCAGTTCTTC. Its translation is CASSTLRDRTYNEQFF. Together with reference TRBV11-2 and TRBJ2-1, the CDR3 gives the full variable domain: EAGVAQSPRYKIIEKRQSVAFWCNPISGHATLYWYQQILGQGPKLLIQFQNNGVVDDSQLPKDRFSAERLKGVDSTLKIQPAKLEDSAVYLCASSTLRDRTYNEQFFGPGTRLTVL.

V is TRBV6-6 and J is TRBJ2-3; 10 bases map to TRBD1. Germline trimming cut 4 bases from V and 4 bases from J; bases unmatched to any gene: 2. This CDR3 contains 14 residues. Germline CDR1 is MNHNY and CDR2 is SVGAGI (reference sequence). The CDR3 region has the DNA TGTGCCAGCAGTTGGGACAGGGGCGCAGATACGCAGTATTTT. Amino acid sequence: CASSWDRGADTQYF.

The rearrangement links TRBV9 to TRBJ2-7; D call uncertain. This CDR3 is 15 amino acids long. CDR1 and CDR2 from the germline V gene are SGDLS and YYNGEE. The V and J ends lost 0 bases and 3 bases respectively, with 13 bases between them. CDR3 amino acids: CASSVDWGRGYEQYF. The CDR3 DNA is TGTGCCAGCAGCGTAGATTGGGGTCGCGGCTACGAGCAGTACTTC.

The chain employs TRBV18 and TRBJ2-7, with 8 bases fitting TRBD1. Germline V gene lookup returns CDR1 KGHSH and CDR2 LQKENI. The V segment lost 6 bases and the J segment 6 bases; nucleotides outside the gene matches: 7. The CDR3 is 13 amino acids. As DNA, the CDR3 is TGTGCCAGCTCCAGGGGGCGAGACGGCGAGCAGTACTTC. Translating it yields CASSRGRDGEQYF.

V and J are TRBV11-2 and TRBJ1-2; weak D call: TRBD1 (6 bases). Germline-derived CDR1 and CDR2 are SGHAT and FQNNGV. CDR3 length: 14 residues. V dropped 4 bases and J dropped 6 bases, with 15 bases sitting between them. CDR3 bases: TGTGCCAGCAGCTCTCGGGGGGCGCGAAATGGCTACACCTTC. Its translation: CASSSRGARNGYTF.

This clone was recorded a few times. The junction departs from germline at one end; a sequencing error may be responsible. The rearrangement joins TRBV19 to TRBJ1-2; D is uncertain. The length of the CDR3 is 12 residues. Germline V CDR1 and CDR2: LNHDA, SQIVND (reference sequence). DNA for the CDR3: TGTGCCAGTAGTTCACGTTTCGACTGGGCTGTATTC. The encoded protein is CASSSRFDWAVF.

The chain couples TRBV5-1 to TRBJ2-7; TRBD1 matches 12 bases. The CDR3 is 15 residues long. Germline V gene lookup returns CDR1 SGHRS and CDR2 YFSETQ. Germline trimming cut 4 bases from V and 2 bases from J; bases unmatched to any gene: 4. The CDR3 here is CASSMGQGAAYEQYF. CDR3 in DNA: TGCGCCAGCAGCATGGGACAGGGGGCGGCCTACGAGCAGTACTTC.

V usage is TRBV6-5 and J usage is TRBJ1-4, with D unresolved. V was pared by 8 bases and J by 4 bases, with 11 bases between. The CDR3 runs to 13 residues. CDR1 is MNHEY and CDR2 is SVGAGI in the germline V gene. Here the CDR3 reads CASSVLRNEKLFF. The CDR3 bases are TGTGCCAGCTCGGTGTTGCGTAATGAAAAACTGTTTTTT.

V is TRBV5-4 and J is TRBJ1-2; D is uncertain. This CDR3 has 13 residues. V was clipped by 0 bases and J by 12 bases, with 15 bases between them. Germline CDR1 SGHNT, CDR2 YYREEE (reference sequence). The CDR3 reads CASSLVSQAPNTF. In DNA, the CDR3 is TGTGCCAGCAGCTTGGTTTCCCAGGCCCCCAACACCTTC.